This T cell receptor (beta chain) derives from a study of Graves' ophthalmopathy and Graves' hyperthyroidism. Study-wide results and caveats: The authors also found most expanded thyroid clonotypes above 0.001 frequency in blood.

A note on this clonotype: Its target is not known.

The TCR beta CDR3 regions underwent amplification from RNA transcripts. Scientists carried out first-round RT-PCR using HTBI primers and then a second-round multiplex PCR. TCRdb analysed the multiplex PCR reads with MiXCR anew, one entry per CDR3 protein. Of about 740,000 distinct CDR3 sequences in the sample, about 44% were seen once. Specimen: peripheral blood. This sequence was found in an adult man with Graves' ophthalmopathy.

The CDR3 protein is CASSAGFTATNEKLFF. The DNA of the CDR3 is TGTGCCAGCAGCGCGGGCTTTACTGCAACTAATGAAAAACTGTTTTTT. The chain recombines TRBV9 with TRBJ1-4; D call uncertain. In germline, CDR1 is SGDLS, CDR2 YYNGEE. The CDR3 consists of 16 residues. Deletions cut 3 bases from V and 0 bases from J, with 12 bases between. The full variable domain, in which reference TRBV9 and TRBJ1-4 provide the parts outside the CDR3, is DSGVTQTPKHLITATGQRVTLRCSPRSGDLSVYWYQQSLDQGLQFLIQYYNGEERAKGNILERFSAQQFPDLHSELNLSSLELGDSALYFCASSAGFTATNEKLFFGSGTQLSVL.